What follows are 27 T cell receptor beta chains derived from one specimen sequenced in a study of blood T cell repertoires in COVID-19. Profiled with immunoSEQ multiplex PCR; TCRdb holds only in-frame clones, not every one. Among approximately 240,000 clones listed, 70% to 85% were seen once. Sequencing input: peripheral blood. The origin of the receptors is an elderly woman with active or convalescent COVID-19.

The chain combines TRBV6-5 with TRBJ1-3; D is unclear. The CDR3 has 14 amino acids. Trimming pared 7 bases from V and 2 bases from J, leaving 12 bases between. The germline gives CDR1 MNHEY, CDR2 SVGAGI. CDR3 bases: TGTGCCAGCATGAGGGAATTGACTGGAAACACCATATATTTT. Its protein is CASMRELTGNTIYF.

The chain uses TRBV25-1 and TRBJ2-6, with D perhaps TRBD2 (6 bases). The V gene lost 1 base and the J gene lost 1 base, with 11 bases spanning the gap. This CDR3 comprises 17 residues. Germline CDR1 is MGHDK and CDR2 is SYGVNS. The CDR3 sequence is CASSEFGGRSGANVLTF. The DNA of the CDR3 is TGTGCCAGCAGTGAATTTGGAGGGAGGTCTGGGGCCAACGTCCTGACTTTC.

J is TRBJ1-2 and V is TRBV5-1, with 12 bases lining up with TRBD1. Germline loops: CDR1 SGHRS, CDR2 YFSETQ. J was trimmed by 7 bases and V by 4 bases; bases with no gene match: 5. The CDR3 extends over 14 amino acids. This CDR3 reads CASSLGTGGLGYTF. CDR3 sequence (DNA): TGCGCCAGCAGCCTTGGGACAGGGGGCCTTGGCTACACCTTC.

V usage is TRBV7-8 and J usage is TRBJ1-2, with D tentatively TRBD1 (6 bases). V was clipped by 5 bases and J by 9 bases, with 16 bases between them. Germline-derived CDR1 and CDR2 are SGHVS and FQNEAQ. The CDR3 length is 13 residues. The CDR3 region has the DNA TGTGCCAGCAGCCCAAACAGGGTGGCCAGCTACACCTTC. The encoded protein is CASSPNRVASYTF.

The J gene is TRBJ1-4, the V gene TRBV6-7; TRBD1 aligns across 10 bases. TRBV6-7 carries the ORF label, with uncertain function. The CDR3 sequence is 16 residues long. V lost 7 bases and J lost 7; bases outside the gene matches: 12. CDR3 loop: CASTPGGDRGCEKLFF. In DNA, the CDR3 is TGTGCCAGCACCCCGGGAGGGGACAGGGGATGTGAAAAACTGTTTTTT.

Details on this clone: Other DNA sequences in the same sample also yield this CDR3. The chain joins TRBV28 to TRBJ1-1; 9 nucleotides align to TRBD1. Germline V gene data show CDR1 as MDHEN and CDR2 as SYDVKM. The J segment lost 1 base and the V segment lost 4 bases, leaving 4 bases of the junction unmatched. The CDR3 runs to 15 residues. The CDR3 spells CASSSPGQGNTEAFF. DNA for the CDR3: TGTGCCAGCAGTTCACCGGGACAGGGGAACACTGAAGCTTTCTTT.

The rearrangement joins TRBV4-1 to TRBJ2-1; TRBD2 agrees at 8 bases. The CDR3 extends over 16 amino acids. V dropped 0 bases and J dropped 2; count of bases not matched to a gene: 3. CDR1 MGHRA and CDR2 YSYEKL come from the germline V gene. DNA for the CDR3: TGCGCCAGCAGCCAAGATGGGGGACTAGCCTACAATGAGCAGTTCTTC. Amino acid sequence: CASSQDGGLAYNEQFF.

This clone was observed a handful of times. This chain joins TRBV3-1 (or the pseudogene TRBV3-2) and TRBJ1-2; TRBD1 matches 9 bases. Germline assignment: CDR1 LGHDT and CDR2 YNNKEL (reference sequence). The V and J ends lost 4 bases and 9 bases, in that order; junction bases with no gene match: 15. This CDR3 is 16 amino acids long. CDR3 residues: CASSPSGQGTGASYTF. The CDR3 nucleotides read TGTGCCAGCAGCCCCTCGGGACAGGGAACTGGGGCAAGCTACACCTTC.

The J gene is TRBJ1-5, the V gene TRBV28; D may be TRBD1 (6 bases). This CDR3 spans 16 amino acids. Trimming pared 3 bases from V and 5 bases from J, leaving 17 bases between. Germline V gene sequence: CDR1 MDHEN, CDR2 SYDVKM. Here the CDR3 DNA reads TGTGCCAGCAGTTTCTTTGTGCAGGGGTCATATCAGCCCCAGCATTTT. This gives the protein CASSFFVQGSYQPQHF.

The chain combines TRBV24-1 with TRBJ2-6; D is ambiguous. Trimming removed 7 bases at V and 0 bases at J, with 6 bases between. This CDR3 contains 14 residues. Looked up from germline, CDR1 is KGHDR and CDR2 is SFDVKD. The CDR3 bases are TGTGCCACCAGGGAGAACTCTGGGGCCAACGTCCTGACTTTC. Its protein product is CATRENSGANVLTF.

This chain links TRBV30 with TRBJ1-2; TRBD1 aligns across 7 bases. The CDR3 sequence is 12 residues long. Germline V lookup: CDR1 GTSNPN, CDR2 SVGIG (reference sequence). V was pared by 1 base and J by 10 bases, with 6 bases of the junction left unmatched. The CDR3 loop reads CAWSGQGGFYTF. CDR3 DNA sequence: TGTGCCTGGAGTGGACAGGGAGGCTTCTACACCTTC.

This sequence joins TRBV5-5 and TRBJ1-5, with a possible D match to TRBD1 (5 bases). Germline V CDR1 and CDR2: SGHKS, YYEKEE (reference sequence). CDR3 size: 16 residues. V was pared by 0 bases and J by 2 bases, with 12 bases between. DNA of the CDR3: TGTGCCAGCAGCTTGGCAGGGTTTCAGGGCAATCAGCCCCAGCATTTT. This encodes CASSLAGFQGNQPQHF.

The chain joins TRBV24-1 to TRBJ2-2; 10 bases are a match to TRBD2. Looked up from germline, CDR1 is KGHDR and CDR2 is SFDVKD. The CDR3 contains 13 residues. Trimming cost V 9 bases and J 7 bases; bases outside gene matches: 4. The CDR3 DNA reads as TGTGCCACCTCTAGCGGGAGTGTCGGGGAGCTGTTTTTT. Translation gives CATSSGSVGELFF.

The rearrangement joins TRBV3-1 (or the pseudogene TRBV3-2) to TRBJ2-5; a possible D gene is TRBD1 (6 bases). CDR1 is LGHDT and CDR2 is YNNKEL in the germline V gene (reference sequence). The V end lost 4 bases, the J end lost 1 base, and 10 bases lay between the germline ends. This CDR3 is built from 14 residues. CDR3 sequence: CASSPGHVQETQYF. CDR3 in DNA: TGTGCCAGCAGCCCGGGACACGTCCAAGAGACCCAGTACTTC.

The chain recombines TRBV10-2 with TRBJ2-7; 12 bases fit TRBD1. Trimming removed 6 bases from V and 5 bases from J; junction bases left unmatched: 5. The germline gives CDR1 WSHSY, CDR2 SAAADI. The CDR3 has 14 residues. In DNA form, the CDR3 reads TGCGCCAGCAGGGGGGACAGGGGGCGCGACGAGCAGTACTTC. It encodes CASRGDRGRDEQYF.

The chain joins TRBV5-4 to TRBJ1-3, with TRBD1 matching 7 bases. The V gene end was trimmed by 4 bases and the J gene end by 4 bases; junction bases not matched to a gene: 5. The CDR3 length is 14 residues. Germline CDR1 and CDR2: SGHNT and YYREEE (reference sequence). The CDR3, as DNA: TGTGCCAGCAGCGCCCGGGACAGAGGAAACACCATATATTTT. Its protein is CASSARDRGNTIYF.

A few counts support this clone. The CDR3 coding sequence is TGTGCCAGTAGTATAGATCGTCCTAGCGGAAGCTCCTACAATGAGCAGTTCTTC. It is translated as CASSIDRPSGSSYNEQFF. The chain links TRBV19 to TRBJ2-1; 7 positions match TRBD2. This CDR3 has 18 amino acids. Per the germline V gene, CDR1 is LNHDA and CDR2 is SQIVND (reference sequence). Germline trimming cut 0 bases from V and 0 bases from J; bases unmatched to any gene: 8. Variable domain in full (rest from reference TRBV19 and TRBJ2-1): DGGITQSPKYLFRKEGQNVTLSCEQNLNHDAMYWYRQDPGQGLRLIYYSQIVNDFQKGDIAEGYSVSREKKESFPLTVTSAQKNPTAFYLCASSIDRPSGSSYNEQFFGPGTRLTVL.

The CDR3 coding sequence is TGTGCCAGCAGTTTGGGACTGGGGGGTTCCTACAATGAGCAGTTCTTC. Protein sequence: CASSLGLGGSYNEQFF. The V gene is TRBV6-5, the J gene TRBJ2-1; a possible D gene is TRBD2 (6 bases). From germline, CDR1 is MNHEY and CDR2 SVGAGI. Trimming took 4 bases from V and 1 from J, leaving 14 bases between them. The CDR3 extends over 16 amino acids.

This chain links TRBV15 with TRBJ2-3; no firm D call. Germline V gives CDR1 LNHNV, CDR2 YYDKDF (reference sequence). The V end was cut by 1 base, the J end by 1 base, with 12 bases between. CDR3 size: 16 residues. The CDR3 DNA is TGTGCCACCAGCAGAGGTGGGCAGGCCCGCACAGATACGCAGTATTTT. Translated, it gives CATSRGGQARTDTQYF. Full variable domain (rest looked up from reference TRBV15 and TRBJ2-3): DAMVIQNPRYQVTQFGKPVTLSCSQTLNHNVMYWYQQKSSQAPKLLFHYYDKDFNNEADTPDNFQSRRPNTSFCFLDIRSPGLGDTAMYLCATSRGGQARTDTQYFGPGTRLTVL.

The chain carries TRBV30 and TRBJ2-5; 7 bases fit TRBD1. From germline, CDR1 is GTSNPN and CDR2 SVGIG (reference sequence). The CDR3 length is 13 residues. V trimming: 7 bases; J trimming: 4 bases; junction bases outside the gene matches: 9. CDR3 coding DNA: TGTGCCTTAGGGACAGAGCCGGGAGAGACCCAGTACTTC. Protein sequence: CALGTEPGETQYF.

The CDR3 sequence: CASSLGRTGYEQYF. The CDR3 nucleotides read TGTGCCAGCAGCTTAGGACGGACAGGGTACGAGCAGTACTTC. V gene TRBV7-2 combines with J gene TRBJ2-7; TRBD1 aligns across 8 bases. The ends lost 1 base at V and 4 bases at J; junction bases unmatched: 3. Germline CDR1 SGHTA, CDR2 FQGNSA. The CDR3 covers 14 residues. Based on the CDR3 plus reference TRBV7-2 and TRBJ2-7, the full variable domain is GAGVSQSPSNKVTEKGKDVELRCDPISGHTALYWYRQSLGQGLEFLIYFQGNSAPDKSGLPSDRFSAERTGGSVSTLTIQRTQQEDSAVYLCASSLGRTGYEQYFGPGTRLTVT.

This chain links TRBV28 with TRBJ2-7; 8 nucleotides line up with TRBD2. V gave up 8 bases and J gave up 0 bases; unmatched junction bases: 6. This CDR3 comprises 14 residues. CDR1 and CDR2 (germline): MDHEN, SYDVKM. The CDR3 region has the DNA TGTGCCAGCGGTAGCGGGGCCACCTCCTACGAGCAGTACTTC. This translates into CASGSGATSYEQYF.

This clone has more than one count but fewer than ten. The CDR3 sequence: CASSFHNEAFF. The CDR3 DNA is TGTGCCAGCAGTTTTCACAATGAAGCTTTCTTT. V usage is TRBV27 and J usage is TRBJ1-1; the D is unclear. V lost 3 bases to trimming and J lost 7 bases, with 6 bases between them. The CDR3 consists of 11 residues. Germline assignment: CDR1 MNHEY and CDR2 SMNVEV (reference sequence).

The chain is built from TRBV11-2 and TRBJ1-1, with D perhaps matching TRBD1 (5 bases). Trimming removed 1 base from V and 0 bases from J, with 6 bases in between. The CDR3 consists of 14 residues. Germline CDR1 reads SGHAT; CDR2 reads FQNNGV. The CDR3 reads CASSLGQMNTEAFF. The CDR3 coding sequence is TGTGCCAGCAGCTTAGGACAGATGAACACTGAAGCTTTCTTT. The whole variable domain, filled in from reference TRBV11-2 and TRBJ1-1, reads EAGVAQSPRYKIIEKRQSVAFWCNPISGHATLYWYQQILGQGPKLLIQFQNNGVVDDSQLPKDRFSAERLKGVDSTLKIQPAKLEDSAVYLCASSLGQMNTEAFFGQGTRLTVV.

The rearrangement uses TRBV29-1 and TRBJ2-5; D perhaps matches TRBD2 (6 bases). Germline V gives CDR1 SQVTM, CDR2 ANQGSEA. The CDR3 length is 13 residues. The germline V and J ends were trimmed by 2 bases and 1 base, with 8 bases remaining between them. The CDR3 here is CSVELGGQETQYF. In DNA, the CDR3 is TGCAGCGTTGAACTGGGAGGCCAAGAGACCCAGTACTTC.

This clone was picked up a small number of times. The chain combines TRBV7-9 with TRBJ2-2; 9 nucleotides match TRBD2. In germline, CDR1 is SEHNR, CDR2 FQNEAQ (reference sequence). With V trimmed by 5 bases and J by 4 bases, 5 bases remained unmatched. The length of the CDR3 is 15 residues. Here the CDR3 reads CASSLLAGPTGELFF. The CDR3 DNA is TGTGCCAGCAGCCTCCTAGCGGGGCCCACCGGGGAGCTGTTTTTT. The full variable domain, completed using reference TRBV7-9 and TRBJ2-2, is DTGVSQNPRHKITKRGQNVTFRCDPISEHNRLYWYRQTLGQGPEFLTYFQNEAQLEKSRLLSDRFSAERPKGSFSTLEIQRTEQGDSAMYLCASSLLAGPTGELFFGEGSRLTVL.

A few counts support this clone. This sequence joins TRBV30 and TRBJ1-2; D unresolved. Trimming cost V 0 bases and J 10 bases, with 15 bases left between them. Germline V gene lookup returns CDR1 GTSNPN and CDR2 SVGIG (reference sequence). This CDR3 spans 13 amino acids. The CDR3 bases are TGTGCCTGGAGTGTGCAGGCCGCAGTGGTCTACACCTTC. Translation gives CAWSVQAAVVYTF.